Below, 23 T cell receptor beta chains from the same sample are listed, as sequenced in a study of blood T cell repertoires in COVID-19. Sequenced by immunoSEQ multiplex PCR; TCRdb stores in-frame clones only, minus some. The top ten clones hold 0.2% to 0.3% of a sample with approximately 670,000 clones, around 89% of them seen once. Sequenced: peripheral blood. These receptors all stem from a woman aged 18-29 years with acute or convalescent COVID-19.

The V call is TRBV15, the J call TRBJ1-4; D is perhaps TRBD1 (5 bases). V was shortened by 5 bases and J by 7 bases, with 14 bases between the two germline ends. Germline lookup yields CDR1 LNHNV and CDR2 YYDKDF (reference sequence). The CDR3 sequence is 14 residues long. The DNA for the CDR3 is TGTGCCACCAGCGCCCGGGGCGGGGGTGAAAAACTGTTTTTT. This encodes CATSARGGGEKLFF. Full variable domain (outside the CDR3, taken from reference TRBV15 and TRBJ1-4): DAMVIQNPRYQVTQFGKPVTLSCSQTLNHNVMYWYQQKSSQAPKLLFHYYDKDFNNEADTPDNFQSRRPNTSFCFLDIRSPGLGDTAMYLCATSARGGGEKLFFGSGTQLSVL.

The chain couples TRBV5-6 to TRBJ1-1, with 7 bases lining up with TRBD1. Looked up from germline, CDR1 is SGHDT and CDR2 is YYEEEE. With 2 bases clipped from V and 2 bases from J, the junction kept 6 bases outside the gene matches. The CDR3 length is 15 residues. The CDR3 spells CASSLGGRFNTEAFF. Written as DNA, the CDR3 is TGTGCCAGCAGCTTAGGGGGCAGGTTCAACACTGAAGCTTTCTTT. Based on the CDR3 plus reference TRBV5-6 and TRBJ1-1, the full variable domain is DAGVTQSPTHLIKTRGQQVTLRCSPKSGHDTVSWYQQALGQGPQFIFQYYEEEERQRGNFPDRFSGHQFPNYSSELNVNALLLGDSALYLCASSLGGRFNTEAFFGQGTRLTVV.

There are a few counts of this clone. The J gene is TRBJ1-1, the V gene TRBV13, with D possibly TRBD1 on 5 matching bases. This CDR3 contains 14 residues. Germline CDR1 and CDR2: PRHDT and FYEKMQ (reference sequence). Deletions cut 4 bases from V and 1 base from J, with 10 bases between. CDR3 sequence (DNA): TGTGCCAGCAGCTCGACAGAGAAGAACACTGAAGCTTTCTTT. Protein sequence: CASSSTEKNTEAFF.

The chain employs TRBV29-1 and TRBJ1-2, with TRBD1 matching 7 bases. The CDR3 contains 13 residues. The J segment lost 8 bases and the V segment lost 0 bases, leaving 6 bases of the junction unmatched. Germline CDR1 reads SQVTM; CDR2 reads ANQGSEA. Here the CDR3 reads CSVEETGPFGYTF. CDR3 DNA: TGCAGCGTTGAAGAGACAGGGCCCTTCGGCTACACCTTC.

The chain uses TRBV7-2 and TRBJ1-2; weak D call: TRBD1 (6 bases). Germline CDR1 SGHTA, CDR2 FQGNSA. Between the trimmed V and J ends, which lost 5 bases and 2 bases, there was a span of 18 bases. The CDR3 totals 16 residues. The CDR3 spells CASSTRGQGTNYGYTF. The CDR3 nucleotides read TGTGCCAGCAGCACCAGAGGGCAGGGGACCAACTATGGCTACACCTTC.

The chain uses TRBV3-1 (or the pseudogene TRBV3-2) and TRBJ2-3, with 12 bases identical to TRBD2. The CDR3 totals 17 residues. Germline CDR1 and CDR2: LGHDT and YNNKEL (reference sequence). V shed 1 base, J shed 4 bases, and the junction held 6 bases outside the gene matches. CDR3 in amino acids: CASSQAASGGDADTQYF. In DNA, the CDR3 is TGTGCCAGCAGCCAAGCGGCTAGCGGGGGGGACGCAGATACGCAGTATTTT.

The CDR3 is CASSQYGDTQYF. The CDR3 DNA is TGCGCCAGCAGCCAATACGGGGATACGCAGTATTTT. The J gene is TRBJ2-3, the V gene TRBV4-3; D remains ambiguous. The CDR3 runs 12 residues. Per germline, CDR1 LGHNA and CDR2 YSLEER. Trimming left V 2 bases short and J 6 bases short, with 6 bases between.

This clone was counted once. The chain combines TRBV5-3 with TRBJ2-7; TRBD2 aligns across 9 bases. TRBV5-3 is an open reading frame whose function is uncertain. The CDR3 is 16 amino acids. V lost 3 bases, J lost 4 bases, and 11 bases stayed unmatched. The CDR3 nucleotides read TGTGCCAGAAGCTCCCGATTAGCGGGGGCCGTTTACGAGCAGTACTTC. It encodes CARSSRLAGAVYEQYF.

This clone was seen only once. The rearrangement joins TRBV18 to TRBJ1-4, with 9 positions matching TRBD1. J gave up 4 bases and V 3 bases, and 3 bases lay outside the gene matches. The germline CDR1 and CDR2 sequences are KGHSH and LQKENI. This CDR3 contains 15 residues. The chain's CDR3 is CASSPGQGFNEKLFF. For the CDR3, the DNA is TGTGCCAGCTCACCCGGACAGGGGTTTAATGAAAAACTGTTTTTT.

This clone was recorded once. In DNA form, the CDR3 reads TGTGCCAGCAGCCCACCTAGCTGGAAAAGATTTACGCAGTATTTT. Translation gives CASSPPSWKRFTQYF. The chain combines TRBV7-9 with TRBJ2-3; a possible D gene is TRBD2 (5 bases). Looked up from germline, CDR1 is SEHNR and CDR2 is FQNEAQ (reference sequence). This CDR3 spans 15 amino acids. Trimming took off 5 bases at V and 8 bases at J, with 20 bases between the two ends.

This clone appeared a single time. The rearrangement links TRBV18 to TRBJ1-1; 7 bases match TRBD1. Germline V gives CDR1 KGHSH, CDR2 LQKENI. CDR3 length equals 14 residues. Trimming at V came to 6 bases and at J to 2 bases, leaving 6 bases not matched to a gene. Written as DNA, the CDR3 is TGTGCCAGCTCCCCAGGACAGGTCAACACTGAAGCTTTCTTT. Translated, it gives CASSPGQVNTEAFF. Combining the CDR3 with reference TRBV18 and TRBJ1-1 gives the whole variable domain NAGVMQNPRHLVRRRGQEARLRCSPMKGHSHVYWYRQLPEEGLKFMVYLQKENIIDESGMPKERFSAEFPKEGPSILRIQQVVRGDSAAYFCASSPGQVNTEAFFGQGTRLTVV.

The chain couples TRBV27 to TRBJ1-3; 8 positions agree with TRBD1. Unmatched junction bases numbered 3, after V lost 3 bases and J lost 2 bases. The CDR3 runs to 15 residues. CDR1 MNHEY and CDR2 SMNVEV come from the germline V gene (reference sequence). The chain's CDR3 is CASSLNRGAGNTIYF. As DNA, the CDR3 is TGTGCCAGCAGTTTGAACAGGGGGGCTGGAAACACCATATATTTT.

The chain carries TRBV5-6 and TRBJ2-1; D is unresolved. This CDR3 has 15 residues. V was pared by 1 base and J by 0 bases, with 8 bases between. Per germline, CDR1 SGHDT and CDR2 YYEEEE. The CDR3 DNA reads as TGTGCCAGCAGCTTGTGGGCAGGCTCCTACAATGAGCAGTTCTTC. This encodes CASSLWAGSYNEQFF.

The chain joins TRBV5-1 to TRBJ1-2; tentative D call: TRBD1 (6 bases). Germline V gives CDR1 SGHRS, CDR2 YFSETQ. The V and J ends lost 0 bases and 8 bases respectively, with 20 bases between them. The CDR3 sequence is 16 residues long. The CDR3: CASSLARRQAQDGYTF. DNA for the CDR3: TGCGCCAGCAGCTTGGCTAGGCGACAGGCCCAAGACGGCTACACCTTC.

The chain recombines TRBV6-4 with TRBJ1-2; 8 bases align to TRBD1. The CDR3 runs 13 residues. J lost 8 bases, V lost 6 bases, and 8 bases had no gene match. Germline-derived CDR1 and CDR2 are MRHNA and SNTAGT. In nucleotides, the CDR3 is TGTGCCAGCAGATCGGGACAGGCAAGAGGCTACACCTTC. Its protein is CASRSGQARGYTF.

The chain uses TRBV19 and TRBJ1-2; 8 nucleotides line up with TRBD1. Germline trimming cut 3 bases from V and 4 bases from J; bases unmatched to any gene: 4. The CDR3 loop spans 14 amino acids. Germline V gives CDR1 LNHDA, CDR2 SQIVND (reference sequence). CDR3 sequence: CASSIEGTGYGYTF. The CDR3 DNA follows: TGTGCCAGTAGTATTGAGGGGACAGGCTATGGCTACACCTTC.

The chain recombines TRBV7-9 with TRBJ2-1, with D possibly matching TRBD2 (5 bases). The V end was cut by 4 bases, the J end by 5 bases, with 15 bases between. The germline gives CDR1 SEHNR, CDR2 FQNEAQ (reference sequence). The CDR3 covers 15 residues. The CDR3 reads CASSSALLGHNEQFF. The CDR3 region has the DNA TGTGCCAGCAGCTCCGCATTACTAGGCCACAATGAGCAGTTCTTC.

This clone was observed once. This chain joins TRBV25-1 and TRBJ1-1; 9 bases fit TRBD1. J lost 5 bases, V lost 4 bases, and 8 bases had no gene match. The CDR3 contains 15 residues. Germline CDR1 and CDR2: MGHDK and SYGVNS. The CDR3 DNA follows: TGTGCCAGCAGTGGGCCGACAGGGGGATGGACTGAAGCTTTCTTT. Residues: CASSGPTGGWTEAFF. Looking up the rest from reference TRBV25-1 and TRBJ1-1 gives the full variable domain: EADIYQTPRYLVIGTGKKITLECSQTMGHDKMYWYQQDPGMELHLIHYSYGVNSTEKGDLSSESTVSRIRTEHFPLTLESARPSHTSQYLCASSGPTGGWTEAFFGQGTRLTVV.

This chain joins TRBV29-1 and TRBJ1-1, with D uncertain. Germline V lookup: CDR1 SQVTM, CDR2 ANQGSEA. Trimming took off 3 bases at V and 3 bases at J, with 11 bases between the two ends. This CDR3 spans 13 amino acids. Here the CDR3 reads CSVEALIDTEAFF. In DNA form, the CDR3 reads TGCAGCGTTGAGGCCTTGATCGACACTGAAGCTTTCTTT.

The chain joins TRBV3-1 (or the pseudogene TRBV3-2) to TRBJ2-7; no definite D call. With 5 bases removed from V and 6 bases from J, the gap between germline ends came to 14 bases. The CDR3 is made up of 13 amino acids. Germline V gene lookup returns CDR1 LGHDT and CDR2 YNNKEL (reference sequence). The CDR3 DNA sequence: TGTGCCAGCAGCTCATACGTGGCAGGCGAGCAGTACTTC. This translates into CASSSYVAGEQYF.

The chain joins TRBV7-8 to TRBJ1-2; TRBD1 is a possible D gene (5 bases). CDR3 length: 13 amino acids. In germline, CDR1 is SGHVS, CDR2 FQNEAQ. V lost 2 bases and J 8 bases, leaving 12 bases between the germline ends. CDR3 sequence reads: CASSLWRGEGYTF. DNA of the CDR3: TGTGCCAGCAGCTTATGGAGGGGTGAAGGCTACACCTTC.

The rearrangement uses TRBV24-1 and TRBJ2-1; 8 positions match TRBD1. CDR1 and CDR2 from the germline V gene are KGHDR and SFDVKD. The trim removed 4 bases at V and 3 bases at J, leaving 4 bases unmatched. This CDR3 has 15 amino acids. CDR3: CATSDQDRDYNEQFF. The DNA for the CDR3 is TGTGCCACCAGTGACCAGGACAGGGACTACAATGAGCAGTTCTTC.

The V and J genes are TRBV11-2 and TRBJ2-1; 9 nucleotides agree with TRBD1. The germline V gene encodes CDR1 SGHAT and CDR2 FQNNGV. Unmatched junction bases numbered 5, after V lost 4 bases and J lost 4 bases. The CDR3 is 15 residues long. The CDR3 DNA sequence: TGTGCCAGCAGCTCACCGGGACAGGGTTACAATGAGCAGTTCTTC. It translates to CASSSPGQGYNEQFF.